What follows are 3 T cell receptor beta chains derived from one specimen sequenced in a study of chemoradiotherapy in HPV16-positive cancers (dated by TCRdb to 2021 to 2024). Library creation used the immunoSEQ multiplex PCR assay. The table comes from immuneACCESS by way of TCRdb, which keeps in-frame sequences with V and J called. Part of the clones is missing from these tables; in studies checked, under half for an unresolved V gene and the rest for unknown reasons. The sample table records about 880 clones; around 90% of these occur just once. Of the sample, approximately 15% is held by the ten largest clones. The source was tumor tissue, collected from a patient who underwent chemoradiotherapy. The receptor set was obtained from a human donor with HPV-associated anogenital cancer.

J is TRBJ2-5 and V is TRBV4-2; 13 positions match TRBD2. The CDR3 runs to 16 residues. Germline assignment: CDR1 LGHNA and CDR2 YNFKEQ. The junction had 8 bases not matched to a gene; V was cut back by 6 bases and J by 4 bases. CDR3 protein: CASSSLLAGGGETQYF. CDR3 DNA sequence: TGTGCCAGCAGTTCACTACTAGCGGGAGGGGGAGAGACCCAGTACTTC.

CDR3 sequence (DNA): TGTGCCAGCAGTCGGAAACTAGTTGCGGATACGCAGTATTTT. Translation gives CASSRKLVADTQYF. V gene TRBV2 combines with J gene TRBJ2-3, with D maybe TRBD2 (5 bases). The germline V gene has CDR1 SNHLY and CDR2 FYNNEI. The CDR3 is made up of 14 amino acids. Trimming shortened V by 5 bases and J by 6 bases, and 15 bases separated the two germline ends.

The chain is built from TRBV7-9 and TRBJ2-2; D is unresolved. The CDR3 has 13 residues. The germline V and J ends were trimmed by 3 bases and 3 bases, with 5 bases remaining between them. Germline-derived CDR1 and CDR2 are SEHNR and FQNEAQ (reference sequence). The CDR3 nucleotides read TGTGCCAGCAGCTTTGCTCACACCGGGGAGCTGTTTTTT. Residues: CASSFAHTGELFF. The variable domain in full, completed from reference TRBV7-9 and TRBJ2-2, reads DTGVSQNPRHKITKRGQNVTFRCDPISEHNRLYWYRQTLGQGPEFLTYFQNEAQLEKSRLLSDRFSAERPKGSFSTLEIQRTEQGDSAMYLCASSFAHTGELFFGEGSRLTVL.